The clone carrying this TCR beta chain was found many times. Antigen specificity is unknown. This record belongs to a study of T cells in Graves' hyperthyroidism and ophthalmopathy. Study-wide points: Ophthalmopathy and stable hyperthyroidism were separated by a 13 V-J model. Blood also carried most thyroid clonotypes expanded above 0.001.

This CDR3 is built from 13 residues. Trimming left V 5 bases short and J 14 bases short, with 16 bases between. Germline CDR1 reads MDHEN; CDR2 reads SYDVKM. Regions amplified from RNA transcripts were the TCR beta CDR3 regions. Carried out on the TCR CDR3, a first-round RT-PCR used the HTBI primer set. TCRdb itself ran the multiplex PCR reads through MiXCR, one entry per CDR3 protein. The data contain nearly 110,000 distinct CDR3 sequences, more than 15% of them seen just once; the ten biggest clones take up around 42%. Patients were aged 18 to 65, had disease duration under 2 months, and had newly diagnosed hyperthyroidism. Uncontrolled infection, other autoimmune disease, pregnancy or lactation disqualified patients from enrolment.

The V gene is TRBV28, the J gene TRBJ1-6; maybe TRBD1 (5 bases). What was sequenced was blood. The receptor was derived from a woman between 50 and 59 years old with Graves' hyperthyroidism. CDR3 amino acids: CASSPQQPGTLHF. The CDR3 nucleotides are TGTGCCAGCAGTCCCCAACAGCCAGGGACCCTCCACTTT. The whole variable domain, remainder taken from reference TRBV28 and TRBJ1-6, is DVKVTQSSRYLVKRTGEKVFLECVQDMDHENMFWYRQDPGLGLRLIYFSYDVKMKEKGDIPEGYSVSREKKERFSLILESASTNQTSMYLCASSPQQPGTLHFGNGTRLTVT.